The 6 T cell receptor beta chains reported below all come from one sample, sequenced in a study of T cell responses to AZD1222 COVID-19 vaccine. The repertoire was sequenced with immunoSEQ multiplex PCR; TCRdb's copy has only in-frame clones and lacks some. The table shows 90,000 to 130,000 clones, with 85% to 95% occurring only once. Sequenced here: peripheral blood, sampled 28 days after the second AZD1222 dose. The receptors originated from an adult who received the AZD1222 COVID-19 vaccine.

The V gene is TRBV11-3, the J gene TRBJ2-5, with 11 nucleotides matching TRBD2. The CDR3 sequence is 18 residues long. Trimming cost V 1 base and J 5 bases; bases outside gene matches: 12. Germline values: CDR1 SGHNT, CDR2 YENEEA. The CDR3 loop is CASSLGLAGGLTGETQYF. The CDR3 DNA reads TGTGCCAGCAGCTTAGGGCTAGCGGGAGGTCTGACCGGCGAGACCCAGTACTTC.

The chain couples TRBV12-3 or TRBV12-4 to TRBJ1-1; tentatively, D is TRBD1 (5 bases). Between the trimmed V and J ends, which lost 6 bases and 0 bases, there was a span of 8 bases. The CDR3 extends over 13 amino acids. The DNA for the CDR3 is TGTGCCAGCAGCCAGGGATTGAACACTGAAGCTTTCTTT. Translation: CASSQGLNTEAFF.

The V call is TRBV5-1, the J call TRBJ2-3; TRBD1 is a possible D gene (6 bases). Trimming took off 1 base at V and 0 bases at J, with 15 bases between the two ends. The CDR3 spans 17 residues. Germline CDR1 is SGHRS and CDR2 is YFSETQ. For the CDR3, the DNA is TGCGCCAGCAGCTTGAGTTTGACAGGACAGAGCACAGATACGCAGTATTTT. Amino acids: CASSLSLTGQSTDTQYF.

The V gene is TRBV7-8, the J gene TRBJ2-7; D is possibly TRBD1 (5 bases). Germline V gene sequence: CDR1 SGHVS, CDR2 FQNEAQ. The CDR3 has 14 residues. Trimming took off 2 bases at V and 0 bases at J, with 8 bases between the two ends. CDR3 residues: CASSLQGSSYEQYF. CDR3 nucleotide sequence: TGTGCCAGCAGCTTACAGGGAAGCTCCTACGAGCAGTACTTC.

V gene TRBV2 combines with J gene TRBJ1-5, with D possibly being TRBD1 (6 bases). The V end lost 3 bases, the J end lost 10 bases, and 22 bases lay between the germline ends. This CDR3 region has 16 residues. Germline-derived CDR1 and CDR2 are SNHLY and FYNNEI. This chain's CDR3 is CASSDTLDRAISPQHF. The CDR3 region has the DNA TGTGCCAGCAGTGACACCCTGGACAGAGCAATCAGCCCCCAGCATTTT.

The V and J genes are TRBV10-2 and TRBJ2-5; 10 bases fit TRBD1. The germline gives CDR1 WSHSY, CDR2 SAAADI. This CDR3 comprises 16 residues. Germline trimming cut 0 bases from V and 3 bases from J; bases unmatched to any gene: 4. This CDR3 is CASSESMGTGEETQYF. The CDR3 DNA sequence: TGCGCCAGCAGTGAGTCGATGGGGACAGGGGAAGAGACCCAGTACTTC.